Below, 17 T cell receptor beta chains from the same sample are listed, as sequenced in a study of cytomegalovirus exposure and HLA in healthy donors (dated by TCRdb to about 2017). The protocol used for the library was the immunoSEQ multiplex PCR assay. A mixture of 60 forward primers for TCR Vbeta segments and 13 reverse primers for TCR Jbeta segments was used in the multiplex PCR. TCRdb re-hosts the immuneACCESS table, in-frame sequences only. Its copies lack some clones; in the studies checked, an unresolved V gene accounts for under half of them, and the cause for the rest is not known. This sample holds 100,000 to 150,000 clones; 70% to 80% were observed only once. The top ten clonotypes cover less than 4% of the sample. The sequenced sample consisted of PBMCs. The source is a man aged 40-55 years in good health and CMV-seropositive.

The rearrangement uses TRBV15 and TRBJ2-3, with D possibly matching TRBD1 (5 bases). The CDR3 is 15 amino acids. CDR1 and CDR2 from the germline V gene are LNHNV and YYDKDF (reference sequence). The germline V and J ends were trimmed by 1 base and 2 bases, with 10 bases remaining between them. CDR3 coding DNA: TGTGCCACCAGCAGAGGATACAGGAACACAGATACGCAGTATTTT. It encodes CATSRGYRNTDTQYF.

The chain uses TRBV28 and TRBJ2-7, with TRBD2 matching over 8 bases. The germline V gene encodes CDR1 MDHEN and CDR2 SYDVKM. This CDR3 spans 15 amino acids. Trimming cost V 3 bases and J 4 bases; bases outside gene matches: 8. CDR3 loop: CASSFVTSATYEQYF. CDR3 coding DNA: TGTGCCAGCAGTTTTGTGACTAGCGCAACTTACGAGCAGTACTTC.

This clone was detected only a few times. J is TRBJ1-4 and V is TRBV11-1; 7 bases are a match to TRBD1. The CDR3 has 15 residues. Trimming removed 5 bases from V and 0 bases from J; junction bases left unmatched: 3. Looked up from germline, CDR1 is SGHAT and CDR2 is FQDESV (reference sequence). The CDR3 region is CASSLGTATNEKLFF. The CDR3 DNA is TGTGCCAGCAGCCTAGGGACAGCAACTAATGAAAAACTGTTTTTT. Complete variable domain (other parts from reference TRBV11-1 and TRBJ1-4): EAEVAQSPRYKITEKSQAVAFWCDPISGHATLYWYRQILGQGPELLVQFQDESVVDDSQLPKDRFSAERLKGVDSTLKIQPAELGDSAMYLCASSLGTATNEKLFFGSGTQLSVL.

The chain joins TRBV5-4 to TRBJ2-5, with TRBD2 matching over 7 bases. The germline CDR1 and CDR2 sequences are SGHNT and YYREEE (reference sequence). The CDR3 loop spans 14 amino acids. V was pared by 4 bases and J by 2 bases, with 5 bases of the junction left unmatched. The CDR3 spells CASSLTSDQETQYF. The DNA for the CDR3 is TGTGCCAGCAGCCTTACTAGCGATCAAGAGACCCAGTACTTC.

To note about this clone: One end of the junction does not line up with germline, which may come from a read error. V is TRBV11-2 and J is TRBJ2-1; 10 nucleotides match TRBD2. The CDR3 is made up of 14 amino acids. Germline CDR1 reads SGHAT; CDR2 reads FQNNGV. The CDR3 spells CASNSGGVYNEQFF. The CDR3 DNA reads as TGTGCCAGCAACAGCGGGGGGGTCTACAATGAGCAATTCTTC.

This clone was seen once. The junction departs from germline at one end; a sequencing error may be responsible. The chain joins TRBV28 to TRBJ2-7; perhaps TRBD1 as D (6 bases). The V gene's germline CDR1 is MDHEN and CDR2 SYDVKM. The CDR3 covers 14 residues. The DNA for the CDR3 is TGTGCCAGCAGCCCTCCGGGACACGACTACGAGCAGTATTTC. Protein sequence: CASSPPGHDYEQYF.

The V and J genes are TRBV7-9 and TRBJ2-5, with D possibly TRBD2 on 7 matching bases. The V gene lost 5 bases and the J gene lost 5 bases, with 15 bases spanning the gap. The CDR3 sequence is 14 residues long. The germline V gene encodes CDR1 SEHNR and CDR2 FQNEAQ (reference sequence). The CDR3 DNA reads TGTGCCAGCAGCCCCCGCGCGGGGGCTGAGACCCAGTACTTC. Translated: CASSPRAGAETQYF.

This chain joins TRBV19 and TRBJ2-3; TRBD2 matches 7 bases. Germline assignment: CDR1 LNHDA and CDR2 SQIVND (reference sequence). After removal of 2 bases from V and 8 bases from J, the junction contained 10 bases not matched to a gene. The CDR3 runs to 15 residues. In nucleotides, the CDR3 is TGTGCCAGTAGTATACCCGCTAGCGGTGCAGGTACGCAGTATTTT. Protein sequence: CASSIPASGAGTQYF. Using reference TRBV19 and TRBJ2-3 for the parts outside the CDR3, the full variable domain is DGGITQSPKYLFRKEGQNVTLSCEQNLNHDAMYWYRQDPGQGLRLIYYSQIVNDFQKGDIAEGYSVSREKKESFPLTVTSAQKNPTAFYLCASSIPASGAGTQYFGPGTRLTVL.

The chain links TRBV6-1 to TRBJ1-1, with D maybe TRBD1 (6 bases). CDR3 length: 13 amino acids. V shed 6 bases and J shed 4 bases, with 12 bases lying between them. Germline CDR1 is MNHNS and CDR2 is SASEGT. For the CDR3, the DNA is TGTGCCAGCAGCCTACAGGGTGGCACTGAAGCTTTCTTT. It codes for CASSLQGGTEAFF.

The chain combines TRBV27 with TRBJ1-5; 9 bases fit TRBD1. Per germline, CDR1 MNHEY and CDR2 SMNVEV (reference sequence). The CDR3 contains 13 residues. The CDR3 DNA reads TGTGCATCCGGGACAGGGTACAGTCAGCCCCAGCATTTT. This encodes CASGTGYSQPQHF.

The chain carries TRBV14 and TRBJ2-1, with D uncertain. CDR1 SGHDN and CDR2 FVKESK come from the germline V gene. This CDR3 spans 14 amino acids. V was pared by 4 bases and J by 4 bases, with 11 bases between. In DNA form, the CDR3 reads TGTGCCAGCAGCCTAGCTAGTCTGTACAATGAGCAGTTCTTC. It translates to CASSLASLYNEQFF.

The chain employs TRBV18 and TRBJ1-4, with TRBD1 identical over 9 bases. This CDR3 region has 15 residues. CDR1 and CDR2 (germline): KGHSH, LQKENI. V shed 6 bases and J 5 bases; nucleotides not matched to a gene: 7. The CDR3 loop is CASSLGQGRNEKLFF. Here the CDR3 DNA reads TGTGCCAGCTCTCTAGGACAGGGGAGGAATGAAAAACTGTTTTTT. Full variable domain (missing parts from reference TRBV18 and TRBJ1-4): NAGVMQNPRHLVRRRGQEARLRCSPMKGHSHVYWYRQLPEEGLKFMVYLQKENIIDESGMPKERFSAEFPKEGPSILRIQQVVRGDSAAYFCASSLGQGRNEKLFFGSGTQLSVL.

The chain links TRBV6-1 to TRBJ1-1, with D possibly matching TRBD1 (5 bases). Germline CDR1 reads MNHNS; CDR2 reads SASEGT. This CDR3 is 13 amino acids long. V lost 5 bases and J 3 bases, leaving 10 bases between the germline ends. This chain's CDR3 is CASSWAGHTEAFF. The CDR3 DNA reads TGTGCCAGCAGTTGGGCAGGGCACACTGAAGCTTTCTTT.

This chain links TRBV15 with TRBJ1-2; the D is unclear. The CDR3 sequence is 13 residues long. Deletions cut 0 bases from V and 5 bases from J, with 7 bases between. CDR1 is LNHNV, CDR2 YYDKDF, per germline (reference sequence). CDR3 in DNA: TGTGCCACCAGCAGAGATCGAGGGTATGGCTACACCTTC. Residues: CATSRDRGYGYTF.

The rearrangement links TRBV2 to TRBJ2-2; no clear D. Germline V CDR1 and CDR2: SNHLY, FYNNEI. Between the trimmed V and J ends, which lost 10 bases and 5 bases, there was a span of 11 bases. The CDR3 contains 12 residues. The CDR3 loop is CATRYGTGELFF. The CDR3 nucleotides read TGTGCCACACGGTACGGGACCGGGGAGCTGTTTTTT.

The chain has TRBV11-2 and TRBJ2-2; a possible D gene is TRBD1 (5 bases). The CDR3 length is 13 residues. The V gene lost 5 bases and the J gene lost 6 bases, with 10 bases spanning the gap. Looked up from germline, CDR1 is SGHAT and CDR2 is FQNNGV. This chain's CDR3 is CASSPRVAGELFF. The CDR3 DNA follows: TGTGCCAGCAGCCCCAGGGTAGCCGGGGAGCTGTTTTTT.

CDR3 protein: CSAREDTEAFF. The CDR3 DNA reads as TGCAGTGCTCGGGAAGACACTGAAGCTTTCTTT. The V call is TRBV20-1, the J call TRBJ1-1; D is ambiguous. The CDR3 contains 11 residues. V lost 5 bases to trimming and J lost 3 bases, with 7 bases between them. The V gene's germline CDR1 is DFQATT and CDR2 SNEGSKA (reference sequence).